The following is a T cell receptor (beta chain) sequence with its context. Template for every sorted-subset replicate PCR totaled 150 to 250 ng DNA, roughly 30,000 T cell genomes. The table came from immunoSEQ multiplex PCR; TCRdb's copy has only in-frame clones and leaves some out. The sample holds around 2.5 million clones, roughly 93% seen once. V trimming: 3 bases; J trimming: 1 base; junction bases outside the gene matches: 5. Germline V gene data show CDR1 as SGDLS and CDR2 as YYNGEE. This CDR3 has 15 amino acids. This sample was included in a study of shared clonotypes between healthy human individuals. Those who donated were healthy HIV-negative adults, with no recent acute infections or vaccinations reported.

J is TRBJ2-3 and V is TRBV9; 7 bases are a match to TRBD1. Sequencing used naive CD4+ T cells from PBMCs. Indicated subset: CD45RA+ positively selected. The clonotype originates from a man between 18 and 35 years old in good health. Some clones in this sample may be carry-over from other donors' samples. CDR3 residues: CASSELTGGTDTQYF. In DNA, the CDR3 is TGTGCCAGCAGCGAATTAACAGGGGGCACAGATACGCAGTATTTT.